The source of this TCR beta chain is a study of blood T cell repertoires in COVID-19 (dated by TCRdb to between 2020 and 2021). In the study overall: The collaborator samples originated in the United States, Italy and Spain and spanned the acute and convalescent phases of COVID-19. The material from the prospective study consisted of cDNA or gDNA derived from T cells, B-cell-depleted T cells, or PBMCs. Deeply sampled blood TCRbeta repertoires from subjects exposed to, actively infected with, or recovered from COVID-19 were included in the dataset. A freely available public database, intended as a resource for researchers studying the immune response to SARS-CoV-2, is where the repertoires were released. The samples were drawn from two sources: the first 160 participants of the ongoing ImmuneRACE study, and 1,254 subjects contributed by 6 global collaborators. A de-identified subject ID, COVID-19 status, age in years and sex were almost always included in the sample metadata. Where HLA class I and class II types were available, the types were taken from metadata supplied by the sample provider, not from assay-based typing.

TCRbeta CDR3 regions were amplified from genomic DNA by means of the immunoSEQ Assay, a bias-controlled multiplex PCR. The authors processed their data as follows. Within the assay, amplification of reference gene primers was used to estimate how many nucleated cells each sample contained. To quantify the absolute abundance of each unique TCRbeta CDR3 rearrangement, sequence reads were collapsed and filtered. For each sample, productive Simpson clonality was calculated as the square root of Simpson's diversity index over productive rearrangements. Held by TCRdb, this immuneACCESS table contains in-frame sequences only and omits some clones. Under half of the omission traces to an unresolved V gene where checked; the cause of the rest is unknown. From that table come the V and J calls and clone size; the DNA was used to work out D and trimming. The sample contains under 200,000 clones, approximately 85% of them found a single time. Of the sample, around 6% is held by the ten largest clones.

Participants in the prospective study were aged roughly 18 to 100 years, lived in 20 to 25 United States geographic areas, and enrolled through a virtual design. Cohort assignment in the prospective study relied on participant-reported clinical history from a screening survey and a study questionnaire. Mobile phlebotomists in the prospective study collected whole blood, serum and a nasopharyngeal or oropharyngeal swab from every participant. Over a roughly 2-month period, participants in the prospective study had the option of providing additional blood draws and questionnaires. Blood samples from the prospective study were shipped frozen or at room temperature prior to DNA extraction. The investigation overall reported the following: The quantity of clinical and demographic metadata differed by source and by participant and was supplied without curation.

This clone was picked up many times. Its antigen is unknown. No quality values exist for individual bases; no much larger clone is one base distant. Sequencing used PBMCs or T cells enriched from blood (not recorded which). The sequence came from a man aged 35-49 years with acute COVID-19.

The DNA sequence is TGTGCCAGCAGCGTAGTGGGGGAGGGTTCACCCCTCCACTTT. Translated, this is CASSVVGEGSPLHF. This receptor chain uses TRBV9 and TRBJ1-6; perhaps TRBD1 is the D gene, with 5 bases matching. Between the V and J ends, shortened by 0 bases and 9 bases respectively, the junction contains 10 bases. For CDR1 and CDR2, the germline V gene lists SGDLS and YYNGEE. The CDR3 runs 14 residues from the cysteine to the phenylalanine. The kept DNA is CDR3 alone, 42 bases in frame from the first base. Reference TRBV9 and TRBJ1-6 proteins supply the regions before and after the CDR3; the full variable domain is: DSGVTQTPKHLITATGQRVTLRCSPRSGDLSVYWYQQSLDQGLQFLIQYYNGEERAKGNILERFSAQQFPDLHSELNLSSLELGDSALYFCASSVVGEGSPLHFGNGTRLTVT.